This entry describes one T cell receptor (beta chain). The junction shows a germline mismatch at one end, possibly a read error. Time point specified: technical triplicate 2. TCRdb fed the 5' RACE reads into MiXCR, producing one record per CDR3 protein. Among under 70,000 distinct CDR3 sequences listed, 24% were seen once. This sample was included in a study of neurological immune-mediated disorders. The CDR3 is made up of 15 amino acids. The germline CDR1 and CDR2 sequences are SGDLS and YYNGEE. Sequences were obtained from PBMCs. The source of this sequence is a man in his fifties or sixties with HTLV-1-associated myelopathy (HAM/TSP). The chain recombines TRBV9 with TRBJ2-2; a weak D match, TRBD2 (5 bases). The CDR3 spells CASSVAGTSTVELFF. CDR3 in DNA: TGTGCCAGTAGCGTAGCCGGAACGAGCACCGTGGAGCTGTTTTTT.